Presented here are 29 T cell receptor beta chains from one specimen sequenced in a study of T cell responses to AZD1222 COVID-19 vaccine. TCRdb keeps only in-frame clones here, not all; method: immunoSEQ multiplex PCR. The sample consists of some 150,000 clones, around 90% of them appearing once. The starting material was peripheral blood, obtained on day 0 of AZD1222 vaccination. These receptors all come from an adult in good health.

V gene TRBV19 combines with J gene TRBJ1-1, with a weak D call TRBD1 (6 bases). This CDR3 is 13 amino acids long. V gave up 4 bases and J gave up 3 bases, with 9 bases separating them. Per germline, CDR1 LNHDA and CDR2 SQIVND (reference sequence). The CDR3 DNA reads as TGTGCCAGTAGTACAGGGGTTTACACTGAAGCTTTCTTT. This encodes CASSTGVYTEAFF.

This clone was seen just once. The V and J genes are TRBV5-1 and TRBJ2-7; weak D call: TRBD2 (5 bases). Trimming shortened V by 0 bases and J by 0 bases, and 10 bases separated the two germline ends. The CDR3 is made up of 15 amino acids. Germline V lookup: CDR1 SGHRS, CDR2 YFSETQ. DNA of the CDR3: TGCGCCAGCAGCTTGGGGGGAGTAAGCTCCTACGAGCAGTACTTC. Its protein product is CASSLGGVSSYEQYF.

The rearrangement joins TRBV3-1 (or the pseudogene TRBV3-2) to TRBJ1-2, with 10 bases aligning to TRBD1. In germline, CDR1 is LGHDT, CDR2 YNNKEL (reference sequence). The V gene end was trimmed by 4 bases and the J gene end by 2 bases; junction bases not matched to a gene: 4. This CDR3 spans 15 amino acids. Written as DNA, the CDR3 is TGTGCCAGCAGCCGCGGGACAGGGGAGAACTATGGCTACACCTTC. Translating it yields CASSRGTGENYGYTF.

The chain uses TRBV28 and TRBJ1-4, with D unresolved. Germline V gene lookup returns CDR1 MDHEN and CDR2 SYDVKM. The CDR3 totals 14 residues. V shed 5 bases and J shed 8 bases, with 15 bases lying between them. The DNA for the CDR3 is TGTGCCAGCAGTCCCCCGCCCTTAAGAGAAAAACTGTTTTTT. Protein product: CASSPPPLREKLFF.

Details on this clone: Different DNA sequences within this sample yield the same CDR3. This rearrangement joins TRBV5-6 to TRBJ1-5; 11 nucleotides line up with TRBD1. V gave up 3 bases and J gave up 6 bases; unmatched junction bases: 2. The CDR3 contains 14 residues. Germline lookup yields CDR1 SGHDT and CDR2 YYEEEE. The CDR3 reads CASSWGQGGQPQHF. DNA of the CDR3: TGTGCCAGCAGCTGGGGACAGGGGGGTCAGCCCCAGCATTTT.

CDR3 DNA sequence: TGTGCCAGCATCCCCCTGTCTGGGAAGGCTTTCTTT. It specifies CASIPLSGKAFF. The V and J genes are TRBV28 and TRBJ1-1; no firm D call. The ends were cut back, 7 bases at V and 11 bases at J, with 17 bases in the middle. The CDR3 is 12 amino acids. CDR1 and CDR2 from the germline V gene are MDHEN and SYDVKM.

In this sample, this clone turned up once. This chain connects TRBV3-1 (or the pseudogene TRBV3-2) to TRBJ2-5; 13 nucleotides match TRBD2. The junction had 3 bases not matched to a gene; V was cut back by 6 bases and J by 5 bases. Germline CDR1 is LGHDT and CDR2 is YNNKEL (reference sequence). This CDR3 contains 14 residues. The CDR3 is CASRALAGGETQYF. For the CDR3, the DNA is TGTGCCAGCAGGGCACTAGCGGGGGGGGAGACCCAGTACTTC.

The rearrangement links TRBV7-2 to TRBJ2-3; D perhaps matches TRBD2 (6 bases). CDR1 is SGHTA and CDR2 is FQGNSA in the germline V gene. V dropped 4 bases and J dropped 2 bases, with 10 bases sitting between them. The CDR3 runs to 14 residues. The CDR3 sequence: CASSSGLATDTQYF. The CDR3 coding sequence is TGTGCCAGCAGCTCGGGACTTGCCACAGATACGCAGTATTTT.

The rearrangement links TRBV15 to TRBJ2-1; the D gene is possibly TRBD2 (5 bases). Trimming pared 5 bases from V and 0 bases from J, leaving 23 bases between. Germline loops: CDR1 LNHNV, CDR2 YYDKDF (reference sequence). There are 19 residues in the CDR3. The CDR3, as DNA: TGTGCCACCAGCCGGGTAGGACTCCGTGGCCCCGTCTCCTACAATGAGCAGTTCTTC. This translates into CATSRVGLRGPVSYNEQFF.

V gene TRBV10-3 combines with J gene TRBJ1-2; possibly TRBD1 for D (6 bases). Trimming took 4 bases from V and 3 from J, leaving 15 bases between them. Germline CDR1 is ENHRY and CDR2 is SYGVKD. There are 15 residues in the CDR3. The CDR3 coding sequence is TGTGCCATCAGTGCTCCCAGAGGACAGTACTATGGCTACACCTTC. The encoded protein is CAISAPRGQYYGYTF.

The J gene is TRBJ1-1, the V gene TRBV5-1; maybe TRBD1 (5 bases). CDR1 and CDR2 from the germline V gene are SGHRS and YFSETQ. The CDR3 has 15 residues. Trimming removed 0 bases from V and 4 bases from J, with 13 bases in between. The CDR3 is CASSLARPGPTEAFF. CDR3 DNA: TGCGCCAGCAGCTTGGCTCGACCAGGGCCCACTGAAGCTTTCTTT.

The V call is TRBV5-1, the J call TRBJ2-3; D is uncertain. In germline, CDR1 is SGHRS, CDR2 YFSETQ. The ends were cut back, 2 bases at V and 2 bases at J, with 21 bases in the middle. This CDR3 spans 18 amino acids. CDR3: CASSLVVMGQKVTDTQYF. In DNA, the CDR3 is TGCGCCAGCAGCTTAGTCGTAATGGGCCAAAAGGTCACAGATACGCAGTATTTT.

The gene calls are TRBV5-4 and TRBJ2-3; D gene ambiguous. Deletions cut 1 base from V and 0 bases from J, with 12 bases between. Germline assignment: CDR1 SGHNT and CDR2 YYREEE (reference sequence). The CDR3 has 16 residues. CDR3 DNA sequence: TGTGCCAGCAGCTTGTTGCGGTACCCTAGCACAGATACGCAGTATTTT. It translates to CASSLLRYPSTDTQYF.

The gene calls are TRBV4-1 and TRBJ2-7, with 7 nucleotides matching TRBD1. The CDR3 runs 15 residues. Germline CDR1 reads MGHRA; CDR2 reads YSYEKL. The junction had 7 bases not matched to a gene; V was cut back by 1 base and J by 4 bases. The CDR3 DNA reads TGCGCCAGCAGCCAAGGACAGGGTAGGGGATACGAGCAGTACTTC. It is translated as CASSQGQGRGYEQYF.

CDR3 coding DNA: TGTGCCAGCAGTACCGGACAGGGGTTGAACACTGAAGCTTTCTTT. Amino acids: CASSTGQGLNTEAFF. The rearrangement joins TRBV27 to TRBJ1-1, with 9 positions matching TRBD1. Trimming cost V 5 bases and J 0 bases; bases outside gene matches: 4. From germline, CDR1 is MNHEY and CDR2 SMNVEV (reference sequence). The CDR3 has 15 amino acids.

The chain has TRBV19 and TRBJ2-7, with D possibly being TRBD1 (6 bases). Trimming took off 6 bases at V and 0 bases at J, with 15 bases between the two ends. Germline-derived CDR1 and CDR2 are LNHDA and SQIVND (reference sequence). This CDR3 has 15 residues. CDR3 nucleotides: TGTGCCAGTAGCACCGGGACACTAAACTCCTACGAGCAGTACTTC. Amino acid sequence: CASSTGTLNSYEQYF.

The chain is built from TRBV11-3 and TRBJ1-6; the match to TRBD1 covers 7 bases. In germline, CDR1 is SGHNT, CDR2 YENEEA. The CDR3 totals 17 residues. Trimming cost V 5 bases and J 5 bases; bases outside gene matches: 12. Here the CDR3 reads CASSPGGGTENNSPLHF. The CDR3 DNA reads as TGTGCCAGCAGCCCAGGGGGGGGTACGGAGAATAATTCACCCCTCCACTTT.

The chain is built from TRBV6-5 and TRBJ2-1; D uncertain. The CDR3 contains 12 residues. Germline V gives CDR1 MNHEY, CDR2 SVGAGI. V gave up 2 bases and J gave up 9 bases, with 8 bases separating them. CDR3 in DNA: TGTGCCAGCAGTTACGCGGCGATTGAGCAGTTCTTC. This translates into CASSYAAIEQFF.

The chain carries TRBV27 and TRBJ1-5; unclear D gene. The CDR3 loop spans 13 amino acids. Germline CDR1 and CDR2: MNHEY and SMNVEV (reference sequence). Trimming shortened V by 5 bases and J by 5 bases, and 10 bases separated the two germline ends. The CDR3 reads CASSRGPDQPQHF. The CDR3 nucleotides are TGTGCCAGCAGTCGCGGTCCAGATCAGCCCCAGCATTTT.

V usage is TRBV28 and J usage is TRBJ2-1, with 7 bases that match TRBD2. This CDR3 has 15 amino acids. J was trimmed by 8 bases and V by 5 bases; bases with no gene match: 12. Germline CDR1 reads MDHEN; CDR2 reads SYDVKM. The CDR3 loop is CASSVGGVLIDEQFF. The CDR3 nucleotides are TGTGCCAGCAGTGTGGGGGGGGTGCTGATTGATGAGCAGTTCTTC.

This clone was recorded once. Here the CDR3 reads CASSRTANTEAFF. The CDR3 nucleotides are TGTGCCAGCAGTCGTACAGCGAACACTGAAGCTTTCTTT. V is TRBV28 and J is TRBJ1-1, with no clear D. Trimming took 5 bases from V and 1 from J, leaving 8 bases between them. The CDR3 spans 13 residues. In germline, CDR1 is MDHEN, CDR2 SYDVKM. The variable domain in full, with the rest retrieved from reference TRBV28 and TRBJ1-1, is DVKVTQSSRYLVKRTGEKVFLECVQDMDHENMFWYRQDPGLGLRLIYFSYDVKMKEKGDIPEGYSVSREKKERFSLILESASTNQTSMYLCASSRTANTEAFFGQGTRLTVV.

This chain joins TRBV5-5 and TRBJ2-7; D possibly corresponds to TRBD1 (5 bases). The CDR3 consists of 15 residues. V lost 0 bases and J lost 1, with 11 bases in between. Looked up from germline, CDR1 is SGHKS and CDR2 is YYEKEE (reference sequence). The CDR3: CASSLVTPGSYEQYF. The CDR3 nucleotides are TGTGCCAGCAGCTTGGTTACCCCAGGGTCCTACGAGCAGTACTTC. The full variable domain, in which reference TRBV5-5 and TRBJ2-7 provide the parts outside the CDR3, is DAGVTQSPTHLIKTRGQQVTLRCSPISGHKSVSWYQQVLGQGPQFIFQYYEKEERGRGNFPDRFSARQFPNYSSELNVNALLLGDSALYLCASSLVTPGSYEQYFGPGTRLTVT.

This rearrangement joins TRBV6-6 to TRBJ2-7; 8 positions match TRBD1. Losses at the gene ends were 7 bases for V and 3 bases for J; bases not matched to a gene: 8. Germline V CDR1 and CDR2: MNHNY, SVGAGI (reference sequence). The CDR3 has 14 amino acids. CDR3 region: CASTHGQGLYEQYF. Written as DNA, the CDR3 is TGTGCCAGCACCCACGGACAGGGTCTCTACGAGCAGTACTTC.

The chain has TRBV14 and TRBJ2-2, with 8 bases lining up with TRBD1. Germline values: CDR1 SGHDN, CDR2 FVKESK. Trimming cost V 4 bases and J 6 bases; bases outside gene matches: 16. The CDR3 spans 18 residues. CDR3 in amino acids: CASSLKTWTGMRAGELFF. The CDR3 DNA reads as TGTGCCAGCAGCCTTAAGACGTGGACAGGGATGAGGGCCGGGGAGCTGTTTTTT. Full variable domain (rest looked up from reference TRBV14 and TRBJ2-2): EAGVTQFPSHSVIEKGQTVTLRCDPISGHDNLYWYRRVMGKEIKFLLHFVKESKQDESGMPNNRFLAERTGGTYSTLKVQPAELEDSGVYFCASSLKTWTGMRAGELFFGEGSRLTVL.

The chain employs TRBV15 and TRBJ1-1, with a tentative D call TRBD1 (6 bases). Germline CDR1 reads LNHNV; CDR2 reads YYDKDF (reference sequence). The CDR3 extends over 13 amino acids. Deletions cut 9 bases from V and 0 bases from J, with 11 bases between. This chain's CDR3 is CATTAGVNTEAFF. The CDR3 bases are TGTGCCACAACGGCAGGGGTGAACACTGAAGCTTTCTTT.

The rearrangement uses TRBV5-5 and TRBJ2-7, with 8 bases identical to TRBD2. CDR3 length: 16 residues. The J segment lost 2 bases and the V segment lost 1 base, leaving 8 bases of the junction unmatched. Per germline, CDR1 SGHKS and CDR2 YYEKEE (reference sequence). CDR3 in amino acids: CASSLWFSGITYEQYF. CDR3 bases: TGTGCCAGCAGCTTGTGGTTTAGCGGGATTACCTACGAGCAGTACTTC.

The gene calls are TRBV19 and TRBJ1-6; 7 bases map to TRBD1. CDR1 LNHDA and CDR2 SQIVND come from the germline V gene (reference sequence). The ends lost 6 bases at V and 0 bases at J; junction bases unmatched: 2. This CDR3 region has 15 residues. CDR3 sequence reads: CASRDRSSYNSPLHF. DNA of the CDR3: TGTGCCAGTAGGGACAGGAGCTCCTATAATTCACCCCTCCACTTT.

J is TRBJ2-3 and V is TRBV5-1; 14 positions agree with TRBD2. V dropped 1 base and J dropped 0; count of bases not matched to a gene: 7. The CDR3 spans 19 residues. In germline, CDR1 is SGHRS, CDR2 YFSETQ. The CDR3 nucleotides are TGCGCCAGCAGCTTGCCTCGACTAGCGGGAGGGATTAGCACAGATACGCAGTATTTT. This encodes CASSLPRLAGGISTDTQYF. The full variable domain, in which reference TRBV5-1 and TRBJ2-3 provide the parts outside the CDR3, is KAGVTQTPRYLIKTRGQQVTLSCSPISGHRSVSWYQQTPGQGLQFLFEYFSETQRNKGNFPGRFSGRQFSNSRSEMNVSTLELGDSALYLCASSLPRLAGGISTDTQYFGPGTRLTVL.

V gene TRBV7-9 combines with J gene TRBJ2-1, with 8 bases lining up with TRBD2. V was pared by 5 bases and J by 4 bases, with 10 bases of the junction left unmatched. From germline, CDR1 is SEHNR and CDR2 FQNEAQ (reference sequence). The CDR3 length is 16 residues. The CDR3 DNA sequence: TGTGCCAGCAGCGCCACCGGGACTAGTATTTACAATGAGCAGTTCTTC. This translates into CASSATGTSIYNEQFF.